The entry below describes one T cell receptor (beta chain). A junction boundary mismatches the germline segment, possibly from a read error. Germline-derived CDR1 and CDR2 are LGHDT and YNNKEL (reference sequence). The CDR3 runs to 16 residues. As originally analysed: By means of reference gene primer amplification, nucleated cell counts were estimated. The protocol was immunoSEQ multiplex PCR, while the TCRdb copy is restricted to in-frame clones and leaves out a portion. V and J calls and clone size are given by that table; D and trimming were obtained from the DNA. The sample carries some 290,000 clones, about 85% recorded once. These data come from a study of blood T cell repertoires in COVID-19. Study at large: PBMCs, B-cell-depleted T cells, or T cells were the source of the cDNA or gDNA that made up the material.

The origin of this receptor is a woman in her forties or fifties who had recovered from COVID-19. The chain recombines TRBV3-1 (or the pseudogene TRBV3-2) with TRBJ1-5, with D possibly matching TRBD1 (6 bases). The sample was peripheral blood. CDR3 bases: TGTGCCAGCAGTCAAGGGACATTTTATAGCAATCAGCCCCAGCATTTT. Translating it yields CASSQGTFYSNQPQHF.